This entry lists 21 T cell receptor beta chains sequenced from one sample in a study of a mutant IDH1 vaccine in newly diagnosed glioma. This sample's time point: baseline, week 1 (first vaccination visit). The treatment was: pre-vaccination baseline after standard-of-care therapy. Assay: immunoSEQ multiplex PCR; the TCRdb copy retains only in-frame clones and omits some. The table lists tens of thousands of clones, around 80% of them singletons. This specimen consisted of PBMCs, obtained from a glioma patient treated with radiotherapy, temozolomide or both. Source of these receptors: a man in his forties with glioma. Some clones in this sample may be carry-over from other donors' samples.

The chain joins TRBV19 to TRBJ1-1; no firm D call. The germline V gene encodes CDR1 LNHDA and CDR2 SQIVND (reference sequence). V shed 1 base and J shed 1 base, with 4 bases lying between them. CDR3 length: 13 residues. CDR3 nucleotides: TGTGCCAGTAGTATAGGACCGAACACTGAAGCTTTCTTT. It specifies CASSIGPNTEAFF.

As DNA, the CDR3 is TGTGCCAGCAGCTCGGACAGGGATGGCTACACCTTC. The encoded protein is CASSSDRDGYTF. The rearrangement uses TRBV5-4 and TRBJ1-2, with TRBD1 matching 8 bases. The CDR3 is 12 residues long. V lost 3 bases, J lost 6 bases, and 1 base stayed unmatched. Germline lookup yields CDR1 SGHNT and CDR2 YYREEE (reference sequence).

The V gene is TRBV15, the J gene TRBJ1-1; D remains unclear. Trimming cost V 3 bases and J 6 bases, with 14 bases left between them. Germline CDR1 LNHNV, CDR2 YYDKDF (reference sequence). The CDR3 extends over 14 amino acids. DNA for the CDR3: TGTGCCACCAGCAGCACCGGACGGAGAGCTGAAGCTTTCTTT. Amino acids: CATSSTGRRAEAFF.

J is TRBJ1-6 and V is TRBV4-2; D unresolved. The CDR3 is 17 residues long. Between the trimmed V and J ends, which lost 0 bases and 0 bases, there was a span of 9 bases. Germline CDR1 reads LGHNA; CDR2 reads YNFKEQ. The CDR3 DNA reads TGTGCCAGCAGCCAAGAGTACCGGAGCTCCTATAATTCACCCCTCCACTTT. Translation gives CASSQEYRSSYNSPLHF.

The chain couples TRBV7-2 to TRBJ2-1; 9 bases agree with TRBD2. Germline values: CDR1 SGHTA, CDR2 FQGNSA. This CDR3 is built from 15 residues. The trim removed 6 bases at V and 4 bases at J, leaving 7 bases unmatched. This CDR3 is CASRAALAGYNEQFF. DNA of the CDR3: TGTGCCAGCAGGGCTGCGCTAGCGGGGTACAATGAGCAGTTCTTC.

The CDR3 nucleotides read TGCGCCAGCAGCTTAACAGGGGATAAGACCGGGGAGCTGTTTTTT. This sequence encodes CASSLTGDKTGELFF. The V gene is TRBV5-1, the J gene TRBJ2-2, with 7 bases that match TRBD1. The length of the CDR3 is 15 residues. The junction had 6 bases not matched to a gene; V was cut back by 2 bases and J by 5 bases. Germline CDR1 SGHRS, CDR2 YFSETQ.

The chain employs TRBV19 and TRBJ1-1; D not certain. Germline V gene lookup returns CDR1 LNHDA and CDR2 SQIVND (reference sequence). The V end lost 3 bases, the J end lost 1 base, and 6 bases lay between the germline ends. This CDR3 is built from 13 residues. The CDR3 here is CASSITRNTEAFF. DNA of the CDR3: TGTGCCAGTAGTATTACTAGGAACACTGAAGCTTTCTTT.

The chain is built from TRBV4-2 and TRBJ2-5; D gene ambiguous. This CDR3 contains 14 residues. The V end was cut by 0 bases, the J end by 4 bases, with 9 bases between. The germline gives CDR1 LGHNA, CDR2 YNFKEQ. The CDR3 loop reads CASSQERTAETQYF. The CDR3 DNA reads TGTGCCAGCAGCCAAGAACGCACAGCAGAGACCCAGTACTTC.

The chain combines TRBV29-1 with TRBJ1-1, with D tentatively TRBD1 (5 bases). V shed 7 bases and J shed 3 bases, with 15 bases lying between them. This CDR3 has 13 amino acids. Germline V gene sequence: CDR1 SQVTM, CDR2 ANQGSEA. This chain's CDR3 is CSAAGGRDTEAFF. The CDR3 bases are TGCAGCGCCGCGGGGGGAAGGGACACTGAAGCTTTCTTT. The full variable domain, in which reference TRBV29-1 and TRBJ1-1 provide the parts outside the CDR3, is SAVISQKPSRDICQRGTSLTIQCQVDSQVTMMFWYRQQPGQSLTLIATANQGSEATYESGFVIDKFPISRPNLTFSTLTVSNMSPEDSSIYLCSAAGGRDTEAFFGQGTRLTVV.

This chain connects TRBV19 to TRBJ1-2; perhaps TRBD1 as D (6 bases). Trimming removed 6 bases from V and 8 bases from J, with 19 bases in between. This CDR3 contains 14 residues. Per germline, CDR1 LNHDA and CDR2 SQIVND (reference sequence). CDR3 sequence: CASRPVGHAWGYTF. CDR3 nucleotide sequence: TGTGCCAGTAGACCGGTGGGACATGCCTGGGGCTACACCTTC.

The rearrangement uses TRBV4-1 and TRBJ1-3; 7 positions match TRBD1. The CDR3 spans 16 residues. Germline V CDR1 and CDR2: MGHRA, YSYEKL. Trimming removed 2 bases from V and 4 bases from J; junction bases left unmatched: 8. CDR3 protein: CASSQITGTEGNTIYF. In DNA form, the CDR3 reads TGCGCCAGCAGCCAAATAACCGGGACAGAAGGAAACACCATATATTTT.

The chain joins TRBV29-1 to TRBJ1-1; D unclear. Germline V gene sequence: CDR1 SQVTM, CDR2 ANQGSEA. V lost 4 bases and J lost 4, with 10 bases in between. There are 12 residues in the CDR3. CDR3 amino acids: CSVGRAFTEAFF. The CDR3 coding sequence is TGCAGCGTTGGACGGGCCTTCACTGAAGCTTTCTTT.

This chain connects TRBV2 to TRBJ1-5, with 7 bases matching TRBD1. CDR3 length equals 13 residues. The V and J ends lost 11 bases and 12 bases, in that order; junction bases with no gene match: 16. From germline, CDR1 is SNHLY and CDR2 FYNNEI. The CDR3 protein is CAGKTGHQGVQHF. In DNA, the CDR3 is TGTGCCGGCAAGACGGGGCATCAGGGGGTCCAGCATTTT.

V usage is TRBV5-1 and J usage is TRBJ1-2; D unresolved. Germline lookup yields CDR1 SGHRS and CDR2 YFSETQ. V was pared by 0 bases and J by 6 bases, with 12 bases between. This CDR3 has 14 amino acids. CDR3 sequence: CASSLAGGGNGYTF. The CDR3 DNA follows: TGCGCCAGCAGCTTGGCCGGAGGCGGGAATGGCTACACCTTC.

The rearrangement uses TRBV2 and TRBJ1-5, with TRBD1 as a possible D gene (5 bases). V shed 8 bases and J shed 5 bases, with 10 bases lying between them. The CDR3 spans 12 residues. From germline, CDR1 is SNHLY and CDR2 FYNNEI. The DNA of the CDR3 is TGTGCCAGCTCCCGGGGGGATCAGCCCCAGCATTTT. This gives the protein CASSRGDQPQHF.

V usage is TRBV25-1 and J usage is TRBJ2-7, with D possibly being TRBD2 (7 bases). CDR3 length equals 18 residues. In germline, CDR1 is MGHDK, CDR2 SYGVNS. Trimming removed 4 bases from V and 0 bases from J, with 22 bases in between. The CDR3 region is CASSGRGDGGPSSYEQYF. The CDR3 DNA follows: TGTGCCAGCAGTGGACGGGGGGACGGGGGGCCGTCCTCCTACGAGCAGTACTTC.

This sequence joins TRBV7-2 and TRBJ2-2, with 10 bases identical to TRBD2. With 2 bases clipped from V and 7 bases from J, the junction kept 7 bases outside the gene matches. This CDR3 contains 16 residues. The germline V gene has CDR1 SGHTA and CDR2 FQGNSA. The DNA for the CDR3 is TGTGCCAGCAGCTTACCCAGCGGGGGGGCTGGCGGGGAGCTGTTTTTT. Translated: CASSLPSGGAGGELFF.

The chain uses TRBV19 and TRBJ2-3; no reliable D call. CDR1 is LNHDA, CDR2 SQIVND, per germline (reference sequence). The CDR3 has 15 residues. V gave up 6 bases and J gave up 6 bases, with 19 bases separating them. Here the CDR3 DNA reads TGTGCCAGTAGCACCCAACCCGCCCAAGTGGATACGCAGTATTTT. Its protein product is CASSTQPAQVDTQYF.

This chain connects TRBV7-9 to TRBJ1-1; D unresolved. Germline values: CDR1 SEHNR, CDR2 FQNEAQ (reference sequence). This CDR3 spans 13 amino acids. V lost 4 bases and J lost 1, with 7 bases in between. The CDR3 region is CASSYSTNTEAFF. Written as DNA, the CDR3 is TGTGCCAGCAGCTATTCCACGAACACTGAAGCTTTCTTT.

The chain uses TRBV7-2 and TRBJ2-6, with 7 bases fitting TRBD1. Germline trimming cut 0 bases from V and 0 bases from J; bases unmatched to any gene: 5. The CDR3 has 18 residues. Germline V CDR1 and CDR2: SGHTA, FQGNSA. Here the CDR3 reads CASSLAPGQSSGANVLTF. The CDR3 nucleotides are TGTGCCAGCAGCTTAGCCCCGGGACAGAGCTCTGGGGCCAACGTCCTGACTTTC. Supplemented by reference TRBV7-2 and TRBJ2-6, the full variable domain reads GAGVSQSPSNKVTEKGKDVELRCDPISGHTALYWYRQSLGQGLEFLIYFQGNSAPDKSGLPSDRFSAERTGGSVSTLTIQRTQQEDSAVYLCASSLAPGQSSGANVLTFGAGSRLTVL.

The chain links TRBV29-1 to TRBJ1-2; 7 positions agree with TRBD1. V gave up 7 bases and J gave up 5 bases; unmatched junction bases: 7. CDR3 length: 12 residues. Germline CDR1 is SQVTM and CDR2 is ANQGSEA. The CDR3 DNA reads as TGCAGCGGAGCGACAGGGAGATATGGCTACACCTTC. Encoded protein: CSGATGRYGYTF.